This T cell receptor (beta chain) was obtained from a study of OX40 agonist ivuxolimab in advanced cancers. As for this clone: Its cognate antigen is unknown.

The V and J ends lost 3 bases and 2 bases respectively, with 11 bases between them. The germline V gene has CDR1 GTSNPN and CDR2 SVGIG (reference sequence). The length of the CDR3 is 13 residues. Overall study results and limits: Dose levels from 0.1 to 3.0 mg/kg saw CD4+ and CD8+ blood T cells expand clonally by week 6. Partial responders treated at 0.1-3.0 mg/kg exhibited clonal expansion among the lowest measured. No determination was made of the antigen specificity of the expanded peripheral T cells.

Generated by immunoSEQ multiplex PCR, the TCRdb table keeps only in-frame clones and is missing some. The sample lists some 33,000 clones; around 76% were seen once. The sequence was obtained from an adult with an advanced solid tumor such as melanoma, head and neck, liver or kidney cancer. The genes are TRBV30 and TRBJ2-7, with a possible D match to TRBD1 (5 bases). This specimen consisted of CD4+ or CD8+ T cells sorted from blood, obtained in a trial of the OX40 agonist ivuxolimab. The CDR3 is CAWSDQGPYEQYF. The DNA for the CDR3 is TGTGCCTGGAGCGATCAGGGCCCCTACGAGCAGTACTTC.